This T cell receptor (beta chain) is from a study of CD8 T cells in ankylosing spondylitis (dated by TCRdb to the late 2010s). Broadly, across the study: The study profiled T cell receptor beta repertoires in healthy donors and ankylosing spondylitis patients to find disease-linked TCR variants. In total, the full study cohort was made up of roughly 100 healthy donors and more than 20 ankylosing spondylitis patients. Peripheral blood was sampled, and synovial fluid was also collected from ankylosing spondylitis patients.

TCRdb records Illumina HiSeq 2500 as the sequencer. Quantitative 5'-RACE with molecular barcodes was the method used to prepare the TCR beta libraries. The authors' pipeline ran thus. A new computational method, built on a probabilistic model of VDJ rearrangement, was used to identify disease-linked TCR variants. TCRdb cleaned the public reads at Q25 with fastp, built clones with MiXCR and kept in-frame beta chains. Rows are unified per CDR3 protein, each entry keeping the most common DNA and genes. The V and J calls were not made by the authors but by TCRdb's processing. The sample contains some 87,000 distinct CDR3 sequences, around 30% of them found a single time. Jointly, the top ten make up approximately 59% of the sample. Broader findings and caveats from the paper: Blood from ankylosing spondylitis patients appeared to be characterized by a TCR beta motif made up of eight highly homologous amino acid variants. The disease-linked clones were reported as significantly enriched in matched synovial fluid samples from ankylosing spondylitis patients. Some motif variants were previously reported in synovial fluid and blood of reactive arthritis patients, suggesting common disease-initiation mechanisms. A CD8+ phenotype was shown by the disease-linked clones, which were found at relatively low frequencies in peripheral blood.

Ends trimmed: V by 4 bases, J by 9 bases; bases unmatched to a gene: 19. CDR1 DFQATT and CDR2 SNEGSKA were looked up in the germline V gene (reference sequence). The CDR3 covers 16 residues, taking in both the cysteine and the phenylalanine. Just the 48-base CDR3 DNA is kept, in frame starting at base 1. To note about this clonotype: The antigen this receptor binds is unknown. This could be a read error, since a much larger clone is one nucleotide away.

Sample: blood, either unsorted or a sorted T cell fraction (not recorded which). The clonotype originates from a male donor with ankylosing spondylitis or in good health (not recorded which). This receptor chain uses TRBV20-1 and TRBJ2-7, with 9 bases in between that match TRBD2. Read as DNA, the sequence is TGCAGTGCTATCCCGCCGACAAGCGGGAGGACCGTTGGGCAGTACTTC. It translates as CSAIPPTSGRTVGQYF.